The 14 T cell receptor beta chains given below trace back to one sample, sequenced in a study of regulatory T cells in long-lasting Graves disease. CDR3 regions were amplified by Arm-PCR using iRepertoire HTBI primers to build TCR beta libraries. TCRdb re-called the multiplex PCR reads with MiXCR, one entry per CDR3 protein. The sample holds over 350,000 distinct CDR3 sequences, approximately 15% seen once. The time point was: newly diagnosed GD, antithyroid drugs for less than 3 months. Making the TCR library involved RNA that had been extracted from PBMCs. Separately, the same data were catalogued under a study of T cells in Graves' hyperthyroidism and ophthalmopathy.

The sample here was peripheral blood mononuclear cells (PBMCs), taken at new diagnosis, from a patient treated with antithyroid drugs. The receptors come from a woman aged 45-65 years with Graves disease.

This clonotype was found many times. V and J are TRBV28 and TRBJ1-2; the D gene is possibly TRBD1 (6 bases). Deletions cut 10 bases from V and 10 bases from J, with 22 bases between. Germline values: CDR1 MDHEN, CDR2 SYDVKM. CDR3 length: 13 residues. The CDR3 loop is CATKADRKVPYTF. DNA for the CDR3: TGTGCCACCAAAGCCGACAGGAAAGTTCCCTACACCTTC.

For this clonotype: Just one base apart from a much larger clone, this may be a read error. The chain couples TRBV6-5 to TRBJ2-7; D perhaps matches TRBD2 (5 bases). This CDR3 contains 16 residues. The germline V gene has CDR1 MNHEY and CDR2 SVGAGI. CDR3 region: CASSLNGPSTSYERYF. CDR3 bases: TGTGCCAGCAGTTTAAATGGGCCTAGCACCTCCTACGAGCGGTACTTC.

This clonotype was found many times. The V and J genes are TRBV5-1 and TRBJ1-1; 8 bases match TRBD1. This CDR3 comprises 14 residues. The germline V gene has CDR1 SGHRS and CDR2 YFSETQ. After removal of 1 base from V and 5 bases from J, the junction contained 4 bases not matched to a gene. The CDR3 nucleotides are TGCGCCAGCAGCTTGTCAGGGGGCGCGACTGAAGCTTTCTTT. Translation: CASSLSGGATEAFF.

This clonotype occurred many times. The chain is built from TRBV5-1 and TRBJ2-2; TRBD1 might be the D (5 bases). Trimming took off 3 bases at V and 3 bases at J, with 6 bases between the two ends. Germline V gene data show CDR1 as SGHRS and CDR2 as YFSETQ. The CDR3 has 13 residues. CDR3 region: CASSSQDTGELFF. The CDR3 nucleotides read TGCGCCAGCAGCTCACAGGACACCGGGGAGCTGTTTTTT.

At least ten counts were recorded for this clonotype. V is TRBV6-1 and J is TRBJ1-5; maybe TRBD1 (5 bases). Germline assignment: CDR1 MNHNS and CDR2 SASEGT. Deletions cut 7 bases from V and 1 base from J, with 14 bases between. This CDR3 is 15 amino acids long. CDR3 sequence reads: CASKRDLRSNQPQHF. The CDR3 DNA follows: TGTGCCAGCAAGAGGGACTTGCGGAGCAATCAGCCCCAGCATTTT.

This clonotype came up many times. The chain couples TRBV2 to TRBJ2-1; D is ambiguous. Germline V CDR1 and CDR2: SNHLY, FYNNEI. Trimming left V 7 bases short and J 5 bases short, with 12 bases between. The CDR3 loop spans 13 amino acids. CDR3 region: CASIGARHNEQFF. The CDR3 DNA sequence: TGTGCCAGCATTGGCGCAAGACACAATGAGCAGTTCTTC.

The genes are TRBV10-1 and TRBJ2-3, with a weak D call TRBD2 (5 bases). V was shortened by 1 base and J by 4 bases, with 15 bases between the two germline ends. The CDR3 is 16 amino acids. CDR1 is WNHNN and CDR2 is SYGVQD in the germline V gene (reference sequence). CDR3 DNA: TGCGCCAGCAGTGAGTGGGTTCGGAAGGGAGCAGATACGCAGTATTTT. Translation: CASSEWVRKGADTQYF.

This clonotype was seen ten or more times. The CDR3 sequence is CASSLIPNLRDSPLHF. The CDR3 DNA follows: TGTGCCAGCAGTTTAATTCCAAACCTAAGGGATTCACCCCTCCACTTT. The chain recombines TRBV28 with TRBJ1-6; D gene uncertain. Per germline, CDR1 MDHEN and CDR2 SYDVKM. This CDR3 has 16 amino acids. V gave up 2 bases and J gave up 8 bases, with 16 bases separating them.

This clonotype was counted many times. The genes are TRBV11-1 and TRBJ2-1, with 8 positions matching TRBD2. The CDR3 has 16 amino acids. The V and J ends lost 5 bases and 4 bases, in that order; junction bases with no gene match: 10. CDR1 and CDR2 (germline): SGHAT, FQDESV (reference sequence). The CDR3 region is CASSPPRGGLYNEQFF. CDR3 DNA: TGTGCCAGCAGCCCACCACGGGGGGGACTATACAATGAGCAGTTCTTC. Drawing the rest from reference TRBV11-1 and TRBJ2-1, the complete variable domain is EAEVAQSPRYKITEKSQAVAFWCDPISGHATLYWYRQILGQGPELLVQFQDESVVDDSQLPKDRFSAERLKGVDSTLKIQPAELGDSAMYLCASSPPRGGLYNEQFFGPGTRLTVL.

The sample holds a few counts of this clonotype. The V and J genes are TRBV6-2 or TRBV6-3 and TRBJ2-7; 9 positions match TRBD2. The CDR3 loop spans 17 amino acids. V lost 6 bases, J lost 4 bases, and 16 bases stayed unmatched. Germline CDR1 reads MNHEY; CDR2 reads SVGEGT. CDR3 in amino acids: CASRKPGLADKFYEQYF. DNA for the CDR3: TGTGCCAGCAGAAAACCGGGACTAGCCGACAAGTTTTACGAGCAGTACTTC.

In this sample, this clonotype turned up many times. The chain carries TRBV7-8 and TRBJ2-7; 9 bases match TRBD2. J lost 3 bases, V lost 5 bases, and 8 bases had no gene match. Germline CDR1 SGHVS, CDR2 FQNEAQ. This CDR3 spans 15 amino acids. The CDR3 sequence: CASSPGTSPVYEQYF. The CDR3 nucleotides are TGTGCCAGCAGCCCCGGGACTAGCCCCGTCTACGAGCAGTACTTC.

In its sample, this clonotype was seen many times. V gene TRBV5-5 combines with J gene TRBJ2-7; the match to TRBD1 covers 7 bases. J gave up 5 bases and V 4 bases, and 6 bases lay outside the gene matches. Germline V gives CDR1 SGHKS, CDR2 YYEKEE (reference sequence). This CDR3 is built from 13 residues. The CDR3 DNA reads TGTGCCAGCAGCCTTAGACAGGGAAACGAGCAGTACTTC. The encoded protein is CASSLRQGNEQYF. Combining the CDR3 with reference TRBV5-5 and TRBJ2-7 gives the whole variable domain DAGVTQSPTHLIKTRGQQVTLRCSPISGHKSVSWYQQVLGQGPQFIFQYYEKEERGRGNFPDRFSARQFPNYSSELNVNALLLGDSALYLCASSLRQGNEQYFGPGTRLTVT.

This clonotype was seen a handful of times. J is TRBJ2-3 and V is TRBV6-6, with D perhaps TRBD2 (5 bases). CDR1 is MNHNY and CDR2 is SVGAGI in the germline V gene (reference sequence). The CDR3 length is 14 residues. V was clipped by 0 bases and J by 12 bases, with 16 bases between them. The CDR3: CASSYSVGSVVQYF. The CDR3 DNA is TGTGCCAGCAGTTACTCGGTGGGGAGTGTTGTCCAGTATTTT.

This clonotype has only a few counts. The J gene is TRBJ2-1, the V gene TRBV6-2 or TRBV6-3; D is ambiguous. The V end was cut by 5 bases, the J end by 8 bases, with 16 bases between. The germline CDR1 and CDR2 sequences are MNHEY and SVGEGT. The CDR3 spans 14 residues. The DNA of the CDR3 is TGTGCCAGCAGTGTCAAACACCCGGCCCATGAGCAGTTCTTC. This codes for CASSVKHPAHEQFF.